A single sample is the source of the 14 T cell receptor beta chains below, sequenced in a study of long-term antiretroviral therapy in people with HIV. Researchers ran immunoSEQ v3.0 at survey level. Clones were read by immunoSEQ multiplex PCR, and TCRdb kept only the in-frame ones, dropping some. This table holds 20,000 to 25,000 clones, 76% found once. The source was unsorted PBMCs, collected 1.1 years before starting antiretroviral therapy. These receptors all come from a woman between 40 and 55 years old with HIV.

V is TRBV19 and J is TRBJ1-5, with D perhaps matching TRBD1 (5 bases). V lost 5 bases and J lost 5, with 10 bases in between. Per germline, CDR1 LNHDA and CDR2 SQIVND (reference sequence). The CDR3 contains 13 residues. The CDR3, as DNA: TGTGCCAGTAGTTCTCACAGGTATCAGCCCCAGCATTTT. The encoded protein is CASSSHRYQPQHF.

V gene TRBV25-1 combines with J gene TRBJ2-1, with D perhaps being TRBD1 or TRBD2 (5 bases each). Germline CDR1 is MGHDK and CDR2 is SYGVNS. Trimming took 3 bases from V and 4 from J, leaving 10 bases between them. The CDR3 contains 14 residues. CDR3 region: CASSERGKYNEQFF. CDR3 nucleotides: TGTGCCAGCAGTGAGAGGGGCAAGTACAATGAGCAGTTCTTC.

This chain connects TRBV6-5 to TRBJ1-2, with TRBD1 matching over 8 bases. J was trimmed by 5 bases and V by 4 bases; bases with no gene match: 3. The CDR3 is 13 residues long. Germline assignment: CDR1 MNHEY and CDR2 SVGAGI. The CDR3 sequence: CASSSDREYGYTF. Written as DNA, the CDR3 is TGTGCCAGCAGTTCGGACAGGGAATATGGCTACACCTTC.

This chain connects TRBV6-6 to TRBJ1-2; D not certain. Trimming took 7 bases from V and 1 from J, leaving 16 bases between them. CDR3 size: 15 residues. Germline V CDR1 and CDR2: MNHNY, SVGAGI (reference sequence). Here the CDR3 reads CASTDIRMLNYGYTF. Written as DNA, the CDR3 is TGTGCCAGCACCGACATTAGGATGCTTAACTATGGCTACACCTTC.

This rearrangement joins TRBV5-4 to TRBJ2-6; no clear D. This CDR3 is built from 16 residues. From germline, CDR1 is SGHNT and CDR2 YYREEE (reference sequence). V was pared by 0 bases and J by 0 bases, with 7 bases between. CDR3 sequence (DNA): TGTGCCAGCAGCTTGGCACAGCCCTCTGGGGCCAACGTCCTGACTTTC. Protein: CASSLAQPSGANVLTF.

For the CDR3, the DNA is TGTGCCAGCAGTCAGGACTGGAGGAACACTGAAGCTTTCTTT. Its protein product is CASSQDWRNTEAFF. The V gene is TRBV6-6, the J gene TRBJ1-1; the D is unclear. The CDR3 has 14 amino acids. Germline CDR1 is MNHNY and CDR2 is SVGAGI (reference sequence). V dropped 5 bases and J dropped 1 base, with 11 bases sitting between them.

This clone counts as large. The gene calls are TRBV5-4 and TRBJ1-1; D unresolved. Looked up from germline, CDR1 is SGHNT and CDR2 is YYREEE (reference sequence). This CDR3 is built from 14 residues. Deletions cut 0 bases from V and 2 bases from J, with 8 bases between. CDR3 coding DNA: TGTGCCAGCAGCTTGGGCGGCACAAACACTGAAGCTTTCTTT. It specifies CASSLGGTNTEAFF.

V usage is TRBV2 and J usage is TRBJ2-7; TRBD1 might be the D (6 bases). The V end was cut by 5 bases, the J end by 0 bases, with 14 bases between. The CDR3 loop spans 15 amino acids. The germline V gene encodes CDR1 SNHLY and CDR2 FYNNEI. The CDR3 DNA is TGTGCCAGCAGTCCCCAGGGGTCAGTCTCCTACGAGCAGTACTTC. Translation: CASSPQGSVSYEQYF.

The chain uses TRBV5-4 and TRBJ2-1; 7 positions agree with TRBD2. V lost 4 bases and J lost 10; bases outside the gene matches: 2. The CDR3 sequence is 11 residues long. Germline V lookup: CDR1 SGHNT, CDR2 YYREEE (reference sequence). The CDR3 reads CASSAGREQFF. CDR3 bases: TGTGCCAGCAGCGCCGGGAGGGAGCAGTTCTTC.

V usage is TRBV2 and J usage is TRBJ1-2; TRBD1 matches 9 bases. The CDR3 is made up of 14 amino acids. The germline CDR1 and CDR2 sequences are SNHLY and FYNNEI. V was clipped by 6 bases and J by 3 bases; unmatched bases: 5. In DNA form, the CDR3 reads TGTGCCAGCAGACCCGGGACAGGGCACTATGGCTACACCTTC. Translated, it gives CASRPGTGHYGYTF.

This sequence joins TRBV6-1 and TRBJ2-1; a possible D gene is TRBD2 (5 bases). The germline V gene encodes CDR1 MNHNS and CDR2 SASEGT. Trimming pared 5 bases from V and 4 bases from J, leaving 9 bases between. The CDR3 sequence is 13 residues long. CDR3 coding DNA: TGTGCCAGCAGTCCCCGGGATTACAATGAGCAGTTCTTC. Translated: CASSPRDYNEQFF.

V is TRBV5-1 and J is TRBJ2-3; D gene unclear. The length of the CDR3 is 14 residues. CDR1 and CDR2 from the germline V gene are SGHRS and YFSETQ. Trimming took off 0 bases at V and 4 bases at J, with 9 bases between the two ends. This CDR3 reads CASSLDGRADTQYF. CDR3 nucleotides: TGCGCCAGCAGCTTGGACGGGCGCGCAGATACGCAGTATTTT.

This clone turned up a few times. This chain connects TRBV25-1 to TRBJ2-7; D unclear. Germline lookup yields CDR1 MGHDK and CDR2 SYGVNS. Between the trimmed V and J ends, which lost 6 bases and 0 bases, there was a span of 6 bases. The CDR3 is 12 residues long. The CDR3 DNA is TGTGCCAGCAGACAGTACTCCTACGAGCAGTACTTC. Translating gives CASRQYSYEQYF.

CDR3 amino acids: CASSPLRQGPVPGATQYF. Written as DNA, the CDR3 is TGTGCCAGCTCACCACTCCGGCAGGGGCCAGTCCCGGGGGCGACCCAGTACTTC. The chain recombines TRBV18 with TRBJ2-5; D assignment may be TRBD1 or TRBD2 (6 bases each). The CDR3 is made up of 18 amino acids. CDR1 and CDR2 (germline): KGHSH, LQKENI. Trimming stripped 1 base from V and 7 bases from J, with 25 bases between.